This T cell receptor beta chain was recorded in a study of shared clonotypes between healthy human individuals. The CDR3 has 19 amino acids. Negatively enriched CD4+ T cells were divided by CD45RA into naive and memory. DNA at 200 ng, tens of thousands of T cell genomes, went into sorted-subset replicate PCRs. Assay used: immunoSEQ multiplex PCR; TCRdb lists only in-frame clones, some missing. This sample has roughly 640,000 clones, with about 96% found just once. The V call is TRBV1, the J call TRBJ2-5; the table assigns TRBD1, which was not confirmed against the DNA. TRBV1 is described as a pseudogene. The source material was naive CD4+ T cells sorted from blood. Noted subset: CD45RA+ positively selected. The receptor was isolated from a woman aged 30 to 39 in good health. CDR3 region: CTSNLLRQNDPKYQETQYF. The CDR3 DNA follows: TGCACCAGCAACCTCCTAAGACAAAATGACCCTAAGTACCAAGAGACCCAGTACTTC.